This T cell receptor (beta chain) was sequenced in a study of cytomegalovirus exposure and HLA in healthy donors. Study observations and caveats: Cytomegalovirus-associated TCR beta chains were listed, numbering some 170. By a later analysis, the bulk of CMV-associated TCR beta chains appeared HLA-restricted. When analyzed later, a missense DCLRE1C variant was found to be linked to TCR beta V- and J-gene trimming.

V lost 6 bases, J lost 1 base, and 5 bases stayed unmatched. Germline CDR1 is MDHEN and CDR2 is SYDVKM. This CDR3 comprises 14 residues. Amplification used 60 Vbeta primers and 13 Jbeta primers. The data were produced by immunoSEQ multiplex PCR, yet TCRdb's version contains in-frame clones alone and is incomplete. The repertoire has roughly 200,000 clones, approximately 80% of them found once; the top ten carry about 2.6%. On this clone: Its antigen is undetermined.

This receptor was identified in a female donor in good health and CMV-seronegative. Sequenced input: PBMCs. The chain links TRBV28 to TRBJ1-1, with 7 bases lining up with TRBD1. The CDR3: CASRSGTANTEAFF. The CDR3 region has the DNA TGTGCCAGCAGGTCCGGGACAGCGAACACTGAAGCTTTCTTT. The whole variable domain, filled in from reference TRBV28 and TRBJ1-1, reads DVKVTQSSRYLVKRTGEKVFLECVQDMDHENMFWYRQDPGLGLRLIYFSYDVKMKEKGDIPEGYSVSREKKERFSLILESASTNQTSMYLCASRSGTANTEAFFGQGTRLTVV.